The 25 T cell receptor beta chains below all came from one sample that was sequenced in a study of blood T cell repertoires in COVID-19. This table comes from immunoSEQ multiplex PCR, and its TCRdb copy is limited to in-frame clones, with some not included. The repertoire includes 200,000 to 250,000 clones, roughly nine tenths of them detected once, and 0.8% to 1% sits in the top ten. The specimen was peripheral blood. These receptors were obtained from a man between 60 and 75 years old with COVID-19, enrolled during active disease.

This chain connects TRBV6-5 to TRBJ2-3, with TRBD2 identical over 9 bases. The V gene end was trimmed by 6 bases and the J gene end by 5 bases; junction bases not matched to a gene: 9. CDR1 and CDR2 (germline): MNHEY, SVGAGI. The CDR3 sequence is 15 residues long. The CDR3 is CASSLASGGRDTQYF. The DNA for the CDR3 is TGTGCCAGCAGCCTGGCGAGCGGGGGGCGAGATACGCAGTATTTT.

The chain recombines TRBV7-2 with TRBJ2-2; the match to TRBD1 covers 8 bases. This CDR3 region has 16 residues. Per the germline V gene, CDR1 is SGHTA and CDR2 is FQGNSA. Trimming cost V 1 base and J 1 base; bases outside gene matches: 2. In DNA form, the CDR3 reads TGTGCCAGCAGCTTAGTAGGGACAGGGAACACCGGGGAGCTGTTTTTT. Residues: CASSLVGTGNTGELFF.

J is TRBJ1-1 and V is TRBV28, with a possible D match to TRBD1 (5 bases). Trimming shortened V by 7 bases and J by 4 bases, and 19 bases separated the two germline ends. The CDR3 contains 15 residues. Germline V gene lookup returns CDR1 MDHEN and CDR2 SYDVKM. CDR3: CASNPTRGGGTEAFF. CDR3 nucleotides: TGTGCCAGCAACCCAACGCGGGGCGGGGGCACTGAAGCTTTCTTT.

The chain couples TRBV27 to TRBJ2-2, with 8 bases lining up with TRBD2. Losses at the gene ends were 9 bases for V and 4 bases for J; bases not matched to a gene: 10. The germline V gene has CDR1 MNHEY and CDR2 SMNVEV (reference sequence). The CDR3 runs 15 residues. CDR3: CASRSGGMTTGELFF. CDR3 sequence (DNA): TGTGCCAGTAGATCGGGGGGGATGACCACCGGGGAGCTGTTTTTT.

The chain is built from TRBV7-3 and TRBJ2-1; 15 bases fit TRBD2. The CDR3 is 16 amino acids. Trimming at V came to 5 bases and at J to 9 bases, leaving 8 bases not matched to a gene. Germline CDR1 SGHTA, CDR2 FQGTGA. The CDR3 DNA sequence: TGTGCCAGCAGCCCGGGGACTAGCGGGAGGAAGGGTGAGCAGTTCTTC. This gives the protein CASSPGTSGRKGEQFF.

This clone is a singleton in its sample. The gene calls are TRBV11-2 and TRBJ1-5; TRBD1 matches 8 bases. V was clipped by 5 bases and J by 6 bases; unmatched bases: 9. The germline CDR1 and CDR2 sequences are SGHAT and FQNNGV. The CDR3 contains 15 residues. DNA for the CDR3: TGTGCCAGCAGCCTGGGGCAGGGGGCGACTCAGCCCCAGCATTTT. Its protein is CASSLGQGATQPQHF.

The chain employs TRBV18 and TRBJ1-5, with D unresolved. The CDR3 has 17 amino acids. Germline V lookup: CDR1 KGHSH, CDR2 LQKENI. V was clipped by 2 bases and J by 4 bases, with 18 bases between them. CDR3 in amino acids: CASSPFLVLGRNQPQHF. Written as DNA, the CDR3 is TGTGCCAGCTCACCATTTTTGGTGTTGGGCAGGAATCAGCCCCAGCATTTT.

The chain links TRBV7-9 to TRBJ1-3; unclear D gene. Per the germline V gene, CDR1 is SEHNR and CDR2 is FQNEAQ (reference sequence). CDR3 length equals 19 residues. Trimming took off 5 bases at V and 4 bases at J, with 27 bases between the two ends. The CDR3 nucleotides read TGTGCCAGCAGCCCAAGAGGTACGACCCAGAGCCTTGGCGGAAACACCATATATTTT. Translating it yields CASSPRGTTQSLGGNTIYF.

V usage is TRBV18 and J usage is TRBJ2-2; 10 bases map to TRBD2. CDR1 and CDR2 from the germline V gene are KGHSH and LQKENI. The CDR3 sequence is 19 residues long. Losses at the gene ends were 2 bases for V and 5 bases for J; bases not matched to a gene: 14. The CDR3 DNA reads as TGTGCCAGCTCACCAGAGTCCAGAGGGCTAGCGGGAGATACCGGGGAGCTGTTTTTT. It is translated as CASSPESRGLAGDTGELFF. Together with reference TRBV18 and TRBJ2-2, the CDR3 gives the full variable domain: NAGVMQNPRHLVRRRGQEARLRCSPMKGHSHVYWYRQLPEEGLKFMVYLQKENIIDESGMPKERFSAEFPKEGPSILRIQQVVRGDSAAYFCASSPESRGLAGDTGELFFGEGSRLTVL.

CDR3 in DNA: TGTGCCAGCAGCTCGAAAGGGGCGCTCAGGGAAAAACTGTTTTTT. Translation: CASSSKGALREKLFF. This rearrangement joins TRBV3-1 (or the pseudogene TRBV3-2) to TRBJ1-4, with D perhaps matching TRBD1 (5 bases). V lost 5 bases, J lost 8 bases, and 18 bases lay in between. Germline values: CDR1 LGHDT, CDR2 YNNKEL (reference sequence). The CDR3 contains 15 residues.

The chain has TRBV2 and TRBJ1-6; 11 nucleotides match TRBD1. The V gene's germline CDR1 is SNHLY and CDR2 FYNNEI. V gave up 5 bases and J gave up 7 bases; unmatched junction bases: 4. CDR3 length: 15 amino acids. The CDR3 DNA follows: TGTGCCAGCAGTAATGGACAGGGGGCAAATTCACCCCTCCACTTT. Translating it yields CASSNGQGANSPLHF. Drawing the rest from reference TRBV2 and TRBJ1-6, the complete variable domain is EPEVTQTPSHQVTQMGQEVILRCVPISNHLYFYWYRQILGQKVEFLVSFYNNEISEKSEIFDDQFSVERPDGSNFTLKIRSTKLEDSAMYFCASSNGQGANSPLHFGNGTRLTVT.

V usage is TRBV19 and J usage is TRBJ1-5; the match to TRBD1 covers 9 bases. With V trimmed by 6 bases and J by 0 bases, 3 bases remained unmatched. From germline, CDR1 is LNHDA and CDR2 SQIVND (reference sequence). CDR3 size: 15 residues. CDR3 sequence (DNA): TGTGCCAGTAGCTGGACAGGGGATAGCAATCAGCCCCAGCATTTT. It specifies CASSWTGDSNQPQHF.

The chain is built from TRBV7-2 and TRBJ2-7; 7 bases line up with TRBD1. This CDR3 contains 14 residues. Trimming cost V 2 bases and J 1 base; bases outside gene matches: 2. From germline, CDR1 is SGHTA and CDR2 FQGNSA. The CDR3 loop reads CASSLQQGSYEQYF. In DNA, the CDR3 is TGTGCCAGCAGCTTACAACAGGGGTCCTACGAGCAGTACTTC. Combining the CDR3 with reference TRBV7-2 and TRBJ2-7 gives the whole variable domain GAGVSQSPSNKVTEKGKDVELRCDPISGHTALYWYRQSLGQGLEFLIYFQGNSAPDKSGLPSDRFSAERTGGSVSTLTIQRTQQEDSAVYLCASSLQQGSYEQYFGPGTRLTVT.

The J gene is TRBJ1-2, the V gene TRBV6-5; TRBD1 matches at 7 bases. The V segment lost 6 bases and the J segment 7 bases; nucleotides outside the gene matches: 5. The germline CDR1 and CDR2 sequences are MNHEY and SVGAGI. The CDR3 loop spans 12 amino acids. CDR3 bases: TGTGCCAGCAGGGAGGGGACAGCTGGCTACACCTTC. Its translation: CASREGTAGYTF.

The chain carries TRBV6-2 or TRBV6-3 and TRBJ2-7; 7 nucleotides match TRBD1. The CDR3 has 14 residues. Germline V CDR1 and CDR2: MNHEY, SVGEGT. With 4 bases clipped from V and 0 bases from J, the junction kept 3 bases outside the gene matches. DNA of the CDR3: TGTGCCAGCAGTTCCGGGACAGACTCCTACGAGCAGTACTTC. Translated: CASSSGTDSYEQYF.

This chain uses TRBV7-2 with TRBJ2-1; TRBD2 matches at 10 bases. J gave up 6 bases and V 0 bases, and 11 bases lay outside the gene matches. Germline lookup yields CDR1 SGHTA and CDR2 FQGNSA. The CDR3 length is 18 residues. The CDR3 sequence: CASSLATSGKDLCNEQFF. In nucleotides, the CDR3 is TGTGCCAGCAGCTTAGCAACTAGCGGGAAGGATCTGTGCAATGAGCAGTTCTTC.

The chain employs TRBV28 and TRBJ2-1; D uncertain. CDR3 length: 14 amino acids. CDR1 is MDHEN, CDR2 SYDVKM, per germline. V was shortened by 4 bases and J by 0 bases, with 7 bases between the two germline ends. CDR3 in amino acids: CASSYISSYNEQFF. Here the CDR3 DNA reads TGTGCCAGCAGTTATATTAGCTCCTACAATGAGCAGTTCTTC. The variable domain in full, completed from reference TRBV28 and TRBJ2-1, reads DVKVTQSSRYLVKRTGEKVFLECVQDMDHENMFWYRQDPGLGLRLIYFSYDVKMKEKGDIPEGYSVSREKKERFSLILESASTNQTSMYLCASSYISSYNEQFFGPGTRLTVL.

This clone was seen a single time. This chain links TRBV28 with TRBJ2-7; TRBD1 aligns across 10 bases. Germline V gene sequence: CDR1 MDHEN, CDR2 SYDVKM. The CDR3 length is 15 residues. V lost 5 bases and J lost 3; bases outside the gene matches: 7. DNA of the CDR3: TGTGCCAGCAGTCCCACGACAGGGGGCTTCTACGAGCAGTACTTC. Amino acids: CASSPTTGGFYEQYF.

The J gene is TRBJ1-1, the V gene TRBV5-1; the match to TRBD1 covers 8 bases. CDR3 length: 14 residues. Germline-derived CDR1 and CDR2 are SGHRS and YFSETQ. Unmatched junction bases numbered 5, after V lost 4 bases and J lost 3 bases. The CDR3 coding sequence is TGCGCCAGCAGCGGGACAGGCCAGGACACTGAAGCTTTCTTT. The encoded protein is CASSGTGQDTEAFF.

The V call is TRBV10-1, the J call TRBJ1-3; D may be TRBD1 (6 bases). The V and J ends lost 10 bases and 4 bases respectively, with 11 bases between them. Germline CDR1 reads WNHNN; CDR2 reads SYGVQD (reference sequence). This CDR3 contains 12 residues. The CDR3 protein is CAITTGGNTIYF. CDR3 coding DNA: TGCGCCATCACAACAGGGGGAAACACCATATATTTT.

This chain uses TRBV5-1 with TRBJ1-4; 8 positions match TRBD1. Trimming removed 4 bases from V and 3 bases from J; junction bases left unmatched: 8. The CDR3 covers 16 residues. The V gene's germline CDR1 is SGHRS and CDR2 YFSETQ. As DNA, the CDR3 is TGCGCCAGCAGCCTCACACCGGGACAGGCTAATGAAAAACTGTTTTTT. It specifies CASSLTPGQANEKLFF.

The chain has TRBV5-4 and TRBJ1-3, with D tentatively TRBD1 (5 bases). Looked up from germline, CDR1 is SGHNT and CDR2 is YYREEE (reference sequence). V lost 2 bases, J lost 8 bases, and 14 bases lay in between. The CDR3 spans 14 residues. The CDR3 DNA follows: TGTGCCAGCAGCTTCCAGGACATAGGCTACACCATATATTTT. Its protein product is CASSFQDIGYTIYF. The full variable domain, in which reference TRBV5-4 and TRBJ1-3 provide the parts outside the CDR3, is ETGVTQSPTHLIKTRGQQVTLRCSSQSGHNTVSWYQQALGQGPQFIFQYYREEENGRGNFPPRFSGLQFPNYSSELNVNALELDDSALYLCASSFQDIGYTIYFGEGSWLTVV.

This rearrangement joins TRBV6-5 to TRBJ1-5, with D unresolved. The CDR3 runs 15 residues. CDR1 and CDR2 from the germline V gene are MNHEY and SVGAGI. Between the trimmed V and J ends, which lost 2 bases and 3 bases, there was a span of 11 bases. CDR3 bases: TGTGCCAGCAGTTACCTCAGAGGGTCCAATCAGCCCCAGCATTTT. It specifies CASSYLRGSNQPQHF.

The V and J genes are TRBV7-2 and TRBJ2-7; TRBD2 might be the D (5 bases). This CDR3 spans 13 amino acids. From germline, CDR1 is SGHTA and CDR2 FQGNSA. Trimming pared 1 base from V and 3 bases from J, leaving 7 bases between. The CDR3 nucleotides read TGTGCCAGCAGCTTAGGACGGGACTACGAGCAGTACTTC. The encoded protein is CASSLGRDYEQYF.

The chain links TRBV27 to TRBJ2-1, with 12 bases fitting TRBD2. Losses at the gene ends were 6 bases for V and 8 bases for J; bases not matched to a gene: 14. The CDR3 runs to 17 residues. Germline loops: CDR1 MNHEY, CDR2 SMNVEV (reference sequence). CDR3 loop: CASRPRYSSGRAHEQFF. The CDR3 DNA sequence: TGTGCCAGCAGGCCTAGATATTCTAGCGGGAGGGCCCATGAGCAGTTCTTC.